The clone carrying this TCR beta chain came up a few times. Here immunoSEQ multiplex PCR was the method, and the copy in TCRdb shows in-frame clones only, minus some. The sample records about 120,000 clones, 80% to 90% being singletons. The CDR3 spans 17 residues. Germline CDR1 MNHEY, CDR2 SMNVEV (reference sequence). Between the trimmed V and J ends, which lost 4 bases and 2 bases, there was a span of 20 bases. This record belongs to a study of control samples from healthy donors and cancer patients. The chain joins TRBV27 to TRBJ1-2; weak D call: TRBD1 (5 bases). Sequencing was performed on blood. This receptor was taken from a man aged 60-69 years in good health. The CDR3 DNA follows: TGTGCCAGCAGTTGGGGGGGGTTTGAGGGGAGCAACTATGGCTACACCTTC. Encoded protein: CASSWGGFEGSNYGYTF.